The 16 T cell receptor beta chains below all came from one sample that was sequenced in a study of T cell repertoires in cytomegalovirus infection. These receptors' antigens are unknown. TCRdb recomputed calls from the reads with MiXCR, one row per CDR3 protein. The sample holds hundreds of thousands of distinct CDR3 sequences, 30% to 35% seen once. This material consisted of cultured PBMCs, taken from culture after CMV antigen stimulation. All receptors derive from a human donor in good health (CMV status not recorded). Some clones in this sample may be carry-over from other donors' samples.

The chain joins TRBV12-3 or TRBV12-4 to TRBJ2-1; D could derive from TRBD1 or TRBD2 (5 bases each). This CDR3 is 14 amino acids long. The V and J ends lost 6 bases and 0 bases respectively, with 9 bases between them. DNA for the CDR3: TGTGCCAGCAGCAGGGAGATCTCCTACAATGAGCAGTTCTTC. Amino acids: CASSREISYNEQFF.

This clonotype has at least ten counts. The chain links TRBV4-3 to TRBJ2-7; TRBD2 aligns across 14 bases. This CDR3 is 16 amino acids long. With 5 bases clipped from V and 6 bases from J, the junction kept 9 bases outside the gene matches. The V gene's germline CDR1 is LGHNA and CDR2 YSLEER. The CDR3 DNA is TGCGCCAGCAGCAGGGAGACTAGCGGGAGGGCCGGCGAGCAGTACTTC. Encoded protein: CASSRETSGRAGEQYF.

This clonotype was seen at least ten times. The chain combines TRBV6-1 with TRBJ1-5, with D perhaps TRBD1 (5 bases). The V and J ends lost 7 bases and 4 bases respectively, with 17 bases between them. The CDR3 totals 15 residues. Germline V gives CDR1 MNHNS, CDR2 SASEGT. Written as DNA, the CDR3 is TGTGCCAGCACTCAACGGAGGGGTTTGAATCAGCCCCAGCATTTT. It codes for CASTQRRGLNQPQHF.

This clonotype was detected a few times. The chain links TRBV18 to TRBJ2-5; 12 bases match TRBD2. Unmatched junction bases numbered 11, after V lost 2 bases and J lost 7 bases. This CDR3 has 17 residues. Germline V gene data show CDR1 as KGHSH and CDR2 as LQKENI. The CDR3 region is CASSPDRLAGDAGTQYF. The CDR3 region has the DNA TGTGCCAGCTCACCAGATAGACTAGCGGGGGACGCCGGGACCCAGTACTTC.

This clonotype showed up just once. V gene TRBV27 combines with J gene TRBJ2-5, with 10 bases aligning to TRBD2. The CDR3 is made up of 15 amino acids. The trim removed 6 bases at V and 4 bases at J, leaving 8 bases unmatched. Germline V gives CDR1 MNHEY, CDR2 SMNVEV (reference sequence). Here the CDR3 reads CASSPLSGGVETQYF. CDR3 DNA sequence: TGTGCCAGCAGCCCCCTGAGCGGGGGGGTAGAGACCCAGTACTTC.

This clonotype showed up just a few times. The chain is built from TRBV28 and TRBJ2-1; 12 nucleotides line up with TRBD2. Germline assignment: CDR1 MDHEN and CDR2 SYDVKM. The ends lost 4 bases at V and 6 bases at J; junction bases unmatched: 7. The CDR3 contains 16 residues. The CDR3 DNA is TGTGCCAGCAGTTCCCCTAGCGGGGGGGCCCTCAATGAGCAGTTCTTC. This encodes CASSSPSGGALNEQFF.

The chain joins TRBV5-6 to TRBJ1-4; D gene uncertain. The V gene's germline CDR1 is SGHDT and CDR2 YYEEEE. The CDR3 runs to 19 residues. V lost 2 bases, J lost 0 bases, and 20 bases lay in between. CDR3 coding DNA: TGTGCCAGCAGCTTATATCGCCGGAACTTCCTTGCAACTAATGAAAAACTGTTTTTT. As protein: CASSLYRRNFLATNEKLFF. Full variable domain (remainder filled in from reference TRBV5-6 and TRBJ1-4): DAGVTQSPTHLIKTRGQQVTLRCSPKSGHDTVSWYQQALGQGPQFIFQYYEEEERQRGNFPDRFSGHQFPNYSSELNVNALLLGDSALYLCASSLYRRNFLATNEKLFFGSGTQLSVL.

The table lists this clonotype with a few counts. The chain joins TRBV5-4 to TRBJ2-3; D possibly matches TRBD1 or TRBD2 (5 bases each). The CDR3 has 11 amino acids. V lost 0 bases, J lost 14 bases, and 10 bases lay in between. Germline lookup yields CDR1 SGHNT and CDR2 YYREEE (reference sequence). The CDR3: CASSLGRDLYF. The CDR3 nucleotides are TGTGCCAGCAGCTTGGGTAGGGACCTGTATTTT.

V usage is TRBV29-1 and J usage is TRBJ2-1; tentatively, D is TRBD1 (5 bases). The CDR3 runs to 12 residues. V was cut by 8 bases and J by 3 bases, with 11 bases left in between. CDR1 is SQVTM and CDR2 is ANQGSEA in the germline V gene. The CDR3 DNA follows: TGCAGCTCACAGGCTTACTACAATGAGCAGTTCTTC. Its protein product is CSSQAYYNEQFF.

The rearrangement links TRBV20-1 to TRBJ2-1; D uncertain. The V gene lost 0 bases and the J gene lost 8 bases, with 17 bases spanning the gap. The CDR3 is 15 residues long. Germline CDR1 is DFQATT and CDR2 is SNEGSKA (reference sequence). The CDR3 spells CSARDPSHEPDEQFF. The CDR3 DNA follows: TGCAGTGCTAGAGATCCGAGCCACGAACCAGATGAGCAGTTCTTC.

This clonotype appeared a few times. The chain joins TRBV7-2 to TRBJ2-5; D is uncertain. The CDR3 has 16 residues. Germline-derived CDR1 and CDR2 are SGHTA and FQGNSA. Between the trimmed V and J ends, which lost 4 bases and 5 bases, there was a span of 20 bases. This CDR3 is CASSSVTLHPRETQYF. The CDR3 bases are TGTGCCAGCAGCTCTGTGACTCTCCACCCCAGGGAGACCCAGTACTTC.

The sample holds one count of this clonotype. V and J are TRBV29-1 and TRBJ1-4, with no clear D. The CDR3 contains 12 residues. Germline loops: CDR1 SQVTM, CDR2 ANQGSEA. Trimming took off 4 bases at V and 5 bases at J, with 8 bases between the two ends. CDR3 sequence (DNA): TGCAGCGTTGTAGGGTTGAATGAAAAACTGTTTTTT. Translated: CSVVGLNEKLFF.

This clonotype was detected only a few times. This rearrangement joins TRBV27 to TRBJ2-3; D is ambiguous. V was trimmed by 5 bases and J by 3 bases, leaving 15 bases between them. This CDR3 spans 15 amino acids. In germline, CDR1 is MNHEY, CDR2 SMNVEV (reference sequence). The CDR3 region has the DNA TGTGCCAGCAGTACTACGGGCCTCGGGACAGATACGCAGTATTTT. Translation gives CASSTTGLGTDTQYF.

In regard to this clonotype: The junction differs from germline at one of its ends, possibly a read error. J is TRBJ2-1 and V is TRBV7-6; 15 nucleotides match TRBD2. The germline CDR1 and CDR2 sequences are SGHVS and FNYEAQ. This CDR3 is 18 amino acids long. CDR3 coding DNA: TGTGCCAGCAGCCCCAGGACTAGCGGGAGGGCCTACTACAACGAGCAGTTCTTC. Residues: CASSPRTSGRAYYNEQFF.

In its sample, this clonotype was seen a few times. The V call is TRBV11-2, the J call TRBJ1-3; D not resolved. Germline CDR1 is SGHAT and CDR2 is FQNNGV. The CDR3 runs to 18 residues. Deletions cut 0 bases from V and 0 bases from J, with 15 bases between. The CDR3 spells CASSLDREGFVSGNTIYF. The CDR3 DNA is TGTGCCAGCAGCTTAGATCGGGAGGGATTCGTCTCTGGAAACACCATATATTTT.

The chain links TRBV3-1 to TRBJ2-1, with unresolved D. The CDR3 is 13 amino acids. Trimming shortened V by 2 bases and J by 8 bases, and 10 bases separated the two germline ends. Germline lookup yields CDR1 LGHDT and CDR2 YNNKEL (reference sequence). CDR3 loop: CASSQQAFDEQFF. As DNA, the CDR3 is TGTGCCAGCAGCCAACAAGCTTTCGATGAGCAGTTCTTC.